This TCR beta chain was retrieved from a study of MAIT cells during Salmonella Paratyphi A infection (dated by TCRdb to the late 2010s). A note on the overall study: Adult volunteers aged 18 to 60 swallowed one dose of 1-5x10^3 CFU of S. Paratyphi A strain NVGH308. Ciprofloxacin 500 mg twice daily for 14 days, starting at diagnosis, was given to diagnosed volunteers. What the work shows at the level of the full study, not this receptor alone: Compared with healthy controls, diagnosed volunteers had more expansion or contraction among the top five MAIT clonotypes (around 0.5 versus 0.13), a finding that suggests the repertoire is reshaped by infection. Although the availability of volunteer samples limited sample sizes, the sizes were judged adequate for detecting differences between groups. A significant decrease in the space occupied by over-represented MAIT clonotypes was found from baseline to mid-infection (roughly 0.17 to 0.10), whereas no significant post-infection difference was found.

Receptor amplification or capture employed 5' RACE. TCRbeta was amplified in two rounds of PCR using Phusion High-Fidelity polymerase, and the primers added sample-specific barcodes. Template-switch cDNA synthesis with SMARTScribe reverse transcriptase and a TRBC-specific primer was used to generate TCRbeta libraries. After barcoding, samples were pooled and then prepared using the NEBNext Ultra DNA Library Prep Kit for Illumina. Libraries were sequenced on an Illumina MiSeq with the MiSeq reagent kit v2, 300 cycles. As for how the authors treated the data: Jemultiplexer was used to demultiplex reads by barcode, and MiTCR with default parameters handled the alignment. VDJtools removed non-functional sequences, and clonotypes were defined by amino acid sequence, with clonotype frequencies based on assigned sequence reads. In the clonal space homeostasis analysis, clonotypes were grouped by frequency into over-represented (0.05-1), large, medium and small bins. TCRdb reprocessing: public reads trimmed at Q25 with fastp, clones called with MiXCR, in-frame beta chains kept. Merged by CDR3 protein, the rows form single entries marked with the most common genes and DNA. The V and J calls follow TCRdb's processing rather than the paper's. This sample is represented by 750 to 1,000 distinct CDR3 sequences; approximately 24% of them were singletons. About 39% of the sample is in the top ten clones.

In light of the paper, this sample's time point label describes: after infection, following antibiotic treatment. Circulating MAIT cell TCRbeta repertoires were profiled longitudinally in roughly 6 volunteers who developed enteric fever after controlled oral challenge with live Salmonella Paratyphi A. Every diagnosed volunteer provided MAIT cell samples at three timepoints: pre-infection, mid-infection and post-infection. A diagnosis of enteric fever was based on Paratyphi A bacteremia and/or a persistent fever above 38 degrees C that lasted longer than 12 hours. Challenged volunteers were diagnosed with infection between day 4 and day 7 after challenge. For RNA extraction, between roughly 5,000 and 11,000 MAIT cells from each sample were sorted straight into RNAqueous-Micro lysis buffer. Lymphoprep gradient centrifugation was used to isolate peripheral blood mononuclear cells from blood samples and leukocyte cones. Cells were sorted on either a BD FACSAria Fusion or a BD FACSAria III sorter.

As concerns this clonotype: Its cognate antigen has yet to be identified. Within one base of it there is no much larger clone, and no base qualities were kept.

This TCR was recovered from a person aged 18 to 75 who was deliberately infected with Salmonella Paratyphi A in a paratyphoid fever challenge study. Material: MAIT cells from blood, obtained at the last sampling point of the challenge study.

This receptor carries the CDR3 CSARDNRRGDTGELFF. The nucleotide sequence reads TGCAGTGCTAGAGATAACCGGCGAGGGGATACCGGGGAGCTGTTTTTT. The chain is made from TRBV20-1 and TRBJ2-2, with the D call perhaps TRBD1 or TRBD2, as 5 bases match in each case. Trimming costs V 0 bases and J 5 bases, and their ends lie 16 bases apart. Spanning cysteine to phenylalanine, the CDR3 consists of 16 amino acids. The kept DNA is CDR3 alone, 48 bases in frame from the first base. The germline V gene (reference sequence) provides CDR1 DFQATT and CDR2 SNEGSKA.